The clone carrying this T cell receptor beta chain was detected only a few times. What it binds is unknown. The data were obtained in a study of spatial heterogeneity in lung cancer. As for the study in general: Each unique TCR and UMI combination was seen more than ten times on average in raw reads.

Described time point: sample taken at primary tumor resection. Untreated early-stage non-small cell lung cancer patients, 55 to 85 in total, were the donors. Whole RNA, which was extracted from tumor, nontumor lung tissue or frozen PBMC, was sequenced without any cell sorting. Notes on the study in general: Tracking of tumor mutation counts was seen in expanded intratumoral alpha and beta TCR counts.

All TCR cDNA molecules were individually tagged with a unique molecular identifier. TCRdb recomputed calls from the 5' RACE reads with MiXCR, one row per CDR3 protein. The sample contains fewer than 6,500 distinct CDR3 sequences, under 25% of which appear only once. The sample consisted of lung tumor tissue, taken at surgery. The clonotype was recovered from a male donor with early-stage non-small cell lung cancer.

CDR3 residues: CSALPGQEIYNEQFF. For the CDR3, the DNA is TGCAGTGCTCTACCGGGACAGGAGATTTACAATGAGCAGTTCTTC. The chain couples TRBV20-1 to TRBJ2-1; 8 nucleotides agree with TRBD1. Germline-derived CDR1 and CDR2 are DFQATT and SNEGSKA (reference sequence). V lost 5 bases and J lost 4; bases outside the gene matches: 10. This CDR3 is built from 15 residues.